This T cell receptor beta chain is from a study of blood T cells in healthy people across ages. Findings and limits, study-wide: Estimates of diversity drawn from one million T cells were considered underestimates.

Trimming took off 6 bases at V and 2 bases at J, with 13 bases between the two ends. CDR3 length equals 14 residues. Germline CDR1 and CDR2: SGHVS and FNYEAQ. Donors each provided about 10 milliliters of peripheral blood. Per sample, extraction of total RNA gave at least 6 micrograms in every case. A remark on this clonotype: Its antigen is currently unknown.

Primed by a sample-barcoded 5' primer and a J-beta primer mix, a second PCR proceeded for about 6 to 11 cycles. TCRdb used MiXCR to reprocess the 5' RACE reads, holding one entry per CDR3 protein. The sample consists of about 510,000 distinct CDR3 sequences, about 26% of them appearing once. The sample also formed part of further work on T cells of mothers and their children. That work contributes: Three healthy Caucasian mothers gave samples, and so did their six children.

Sequencing was carried out using blood. This sequence joins TRBV7-6 and TRBJ2-5; D unresolved. The TCR comes from a boy younger than 10 in good health. As DNA, the CDR3 is TGTGCCAGCAGTTTCCAGGCTATTCAAGAGACCCAGTACTTC. As protein: CASSFQAIQETQYF.